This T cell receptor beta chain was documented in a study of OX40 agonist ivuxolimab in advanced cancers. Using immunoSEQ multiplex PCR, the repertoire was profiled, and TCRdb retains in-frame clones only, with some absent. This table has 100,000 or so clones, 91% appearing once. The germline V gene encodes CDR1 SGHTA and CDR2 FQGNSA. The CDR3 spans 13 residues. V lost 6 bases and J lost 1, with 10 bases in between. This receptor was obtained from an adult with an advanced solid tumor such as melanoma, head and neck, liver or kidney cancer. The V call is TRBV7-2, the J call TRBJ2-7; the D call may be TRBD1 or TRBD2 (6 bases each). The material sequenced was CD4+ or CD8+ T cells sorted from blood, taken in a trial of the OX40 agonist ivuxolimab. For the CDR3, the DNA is TGTGCCAGCAGGGGGGGCGGGTCCTACGAGCAGTACTTC. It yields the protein CASRGGGSYEQYF.